One TCR beta chain is described in this entry. This sample was included in a study of cytotoxic CD8 clonotypes in ibrutinib-treated CLL. There are 15 residues in the CDR3. Germline CDR1 and CDR2: SGDLS and YYNGEE. The trim removed 3 bases at V and 6 bases at J, leaving 9 bases unmatched. TCRdb keeps only in-frame clones here, not all; method: immunoSEQ multiplex PCR. Among over 100,000 clones listed, 70% to 90% were seen once. The chain combines TRBV9 with TRBJ2-1; 7 bases are shared with TRBD2. Specimen: PBMCs, collected after 24 months of ibrutinib treatment. This sequence was found in a human donor with chronic lymphocytic leukemia. The CDR3 bases are TGTGCCAGCAGCGCCACTAGCGTCAAAGGCAATGAGCAGTTCTTC. This encodes CASSATSVKGNEQFF.